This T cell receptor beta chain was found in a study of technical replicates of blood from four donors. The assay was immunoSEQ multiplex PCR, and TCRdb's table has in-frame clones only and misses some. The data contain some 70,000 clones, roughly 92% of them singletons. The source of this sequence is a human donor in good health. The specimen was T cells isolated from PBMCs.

The CDR3, as DNA: TGTGCCAGCAGTTACTATGGACAGGGGAGCAAAGAGACCCAGTACTTC. Its translation: CASSYYGQGSKETQYF. This chain joins TRBV6-6 and TRBJ2-5; TRBD1 aligns across 9 bases. With V trimmed by 1 base and J by 3 bases, 6 bases remained unmatched. The V gene's germline CDR1 is MNHNY and CDR2 SVGAGI (reference sequence). CDR3 size: 16 residues.